This T cell receptor (beta chain) emerged from a study of graft-versus-host responses after intestinal transplantation. Whole-study context: Multivisceral, liver-intestinal, or isolated intestinal grafts went to recipients. Tacrolimus and steroids were given for 3 to 4 years to all recipients after anti-thymocyte globulin induction.

As to this clone: Its antigen is unidentified.

Findings of the study overall: After transplant, early declines in HvG clones were associated with peak levels of circulating GvH clones. Detected in recipient marrow were GvH clones, some of which were first observed in ileum or blood.

This CDR3 contains 18 residues. The V and J ends lost 5 bases and 0 bases, in that order; junction bases with no gene match: 10. The germline V gene has CDR1 SGHRS and CDR2 YFSETQ. The data were produced by immunoSEQ multiplex PCR, yet TCRdb's version contains in-frame clones alone and is incomplete. The sample has 85,000 to 100,000 clones, around 92% seen once; the top ten hold over 0.055%. The TCR was taken from a human donor who was the organ donor for an intestinal transplant. The sample consisted of unstimulated CD8+ T cells sorted from spleen or lymph node cells, taken before transplant. The V and J genes are TRBV5-1 and TRBJ2-5, with TRBD2 matching over 13 bases. The CDR3 spells CASRRTSGGVTYQETQYF. The CDR3 coding sequence is TGCGCCAGCAGGCGGACTAGCGGGGGAGTTACCTACCAAGAGACCCAGTACTTC.